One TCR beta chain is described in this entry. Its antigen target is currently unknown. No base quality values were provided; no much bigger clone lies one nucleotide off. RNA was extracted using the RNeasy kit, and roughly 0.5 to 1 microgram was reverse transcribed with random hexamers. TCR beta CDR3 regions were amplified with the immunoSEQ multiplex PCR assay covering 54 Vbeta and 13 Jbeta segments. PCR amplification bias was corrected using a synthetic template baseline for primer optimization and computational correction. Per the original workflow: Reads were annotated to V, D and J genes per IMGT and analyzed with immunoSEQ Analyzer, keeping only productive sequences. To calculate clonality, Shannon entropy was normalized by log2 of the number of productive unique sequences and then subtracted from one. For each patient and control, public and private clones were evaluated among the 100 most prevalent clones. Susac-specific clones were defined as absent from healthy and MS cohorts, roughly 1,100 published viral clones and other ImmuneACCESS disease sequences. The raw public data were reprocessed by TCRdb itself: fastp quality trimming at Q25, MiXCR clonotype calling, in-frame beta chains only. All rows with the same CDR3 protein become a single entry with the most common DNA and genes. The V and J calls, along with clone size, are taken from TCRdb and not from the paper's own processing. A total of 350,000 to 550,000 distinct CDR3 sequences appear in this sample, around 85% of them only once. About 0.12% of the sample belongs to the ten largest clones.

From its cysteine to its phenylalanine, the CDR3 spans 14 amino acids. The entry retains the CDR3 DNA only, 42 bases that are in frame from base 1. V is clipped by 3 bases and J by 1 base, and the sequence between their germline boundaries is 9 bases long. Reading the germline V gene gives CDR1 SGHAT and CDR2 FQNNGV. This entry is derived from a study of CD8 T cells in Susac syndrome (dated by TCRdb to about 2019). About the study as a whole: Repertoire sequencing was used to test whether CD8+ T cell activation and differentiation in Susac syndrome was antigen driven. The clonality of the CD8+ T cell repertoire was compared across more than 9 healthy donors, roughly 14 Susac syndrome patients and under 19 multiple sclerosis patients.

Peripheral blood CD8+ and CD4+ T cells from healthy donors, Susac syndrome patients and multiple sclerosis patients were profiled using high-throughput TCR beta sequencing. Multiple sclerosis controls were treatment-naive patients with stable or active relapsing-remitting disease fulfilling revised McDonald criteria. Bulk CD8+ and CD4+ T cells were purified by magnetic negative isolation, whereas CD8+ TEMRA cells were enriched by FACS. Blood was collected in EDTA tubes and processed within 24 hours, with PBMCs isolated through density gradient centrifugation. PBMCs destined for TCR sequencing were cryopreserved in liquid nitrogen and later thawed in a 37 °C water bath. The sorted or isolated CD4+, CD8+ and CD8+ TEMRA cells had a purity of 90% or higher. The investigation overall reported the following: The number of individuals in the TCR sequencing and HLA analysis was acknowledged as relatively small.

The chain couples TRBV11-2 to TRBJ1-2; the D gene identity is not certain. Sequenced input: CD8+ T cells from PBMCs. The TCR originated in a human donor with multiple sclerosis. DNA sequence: TGTGCCAGCAGCTTGAACCGGGGTAACTATGGCTACACCTTC. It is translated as CASSLNRGNYGYTF.